Below are 14 T cell receptor beta chains sequenced from a single sample in a study of regulatory T cells in long-lasting Graves disease (dated by TCRdb to the early 2020s). The sample's time point label, decoded: newly diagnosed GD, antithyroid drugs for less than 3 months. RNA was extracted from PBMCs in TRIzol for both TCR sequencing and RNA sequencing. The library was built by means of multiplex PCR. Sequencing was performed on an Illumina HiSeq 4000. iRepertoire HTBI primers and Arm-PCR amplification of CDR3 regions were used to construct TCR beta libraries. TCRdb passed the public sequencing reads through fastp at Q25 and MiXCR, retaining productive beta sequences. One record per CDR3 amino acid sequence lists the most common genes and DNA. Counted in this sample were a few hundred thousand distinct CDR3 sequences; approximately 15% of them appeared once. The ten largest make up roughly 27% of the sample.

This same sample was also taken into another study, of T cells in Graves' hyperthyroidism and ophthalmopathy.

The material sequenced was peripheral blood mononuclear cells (PBMCs), taken at new diagnosis, from a patient treated with antithyroid drugs. These receptors were collected from a man aged 35 to 55 with Graves disease. Donor details come from another sample of the same person, matched by shared clones.

There are many counts of this clonotype. J is TRBJ2-2 and V is TRBV4-2; TRBD2 might be the D (6 bases). The length of the CDR3 is 14 residues. Trimming pared 3 bases from V and 3 bases from J, leaving 8 bases between. Per germline, CDR1 LGHNA and CDR2 YNFKEQ. CDR3 region: CASSQGLYTGELFF. The CDR3 nucleotides read TGTGCCAGCAGCCAGGGACTTTACACCGGGGAGCTGTTTTTT.

The chain carries TRBV3-1 and TRBJ2-3, with no clear D. Germline loops: CDR1 LGHDT, CDR2 YNNKEL (reference sequence). The CDR3 sequence is 15 residues long. V dropped 5 bases and J dropped 2 bases, with 14 bases sitting between them. As DNA, the CDR3 is TGTGCCAGCAGCTGGGCTACGTTCTCCACAGATACGCAGTATTTT. Residues: CASSWATFSTDTQYF.

This clonotype appeared many times. The CDR3: CASSHTGQGTTEAFF. CDR3 nucleotide sequence: TGTGCCAGCAGCCACACAGGACAGGGGACCACTGAAGCTTTCTTT. The chain combines TRBV3-1 with TRBJ1-1; 9 bases map to TRBD1. The germline V gene encodes CDR1 LGHDT and CDR2 YNNKEL (reference sequence). V shed 3 bases and J 4 bases; nucleotides not matched to a gene: 6. The CDR3 totals 15 residues.

This clonotype was observed at least ten times. CDR3 nucleotides: TGCGCCAGCAGCCTCATCCCGGGACAGTCGGGCGAGCAGTACTTC. Its translation: CASSLIPGQSGEQYF. The chain recombines TRBV5-1 with TRBJ2-7; 7 nucleotides agree with TRBD1. CDR3 length: 15 residues. J was trimmed by 6 bases and V by 4 bases; bases with no gene match: 13. Germline lookup yields CDR1 SGHRS and CDR2 YFSETQ. The variable domain in full, completed from reference TRBV5-1 and TRBJ2-7, reads KAGVTQTPRYLIKTRGQQVTLSCSPISGHRSVSWYQQTPGQGLQFLFEYFSETQRNKGNFPGRFSGRQFSNSRSEMNVSTLELGDSALYLCASSLIPGQSGEQYFGPGTRLTVT.

The DNA for the CDR3 is TGTGCCAGCAGCTCCTCGGGACAGATAGAGACCCAGTACTTC. It yields the protein CASSSSGQIETQYF. The chain combines TRBV11-2 with TRBJ2-5; 7 nucleotides align to TRBD1. The germline CDR1 and CDR2 sequences are SGHAT and FQNNGV. CDR3 length: 14 amino acids. V gave up 4 bases and J gave up 4 bases; unmatched junction bases: 6.

In this sample, this clonotype turned up many times. This chain uses TRBV28 with TRBJ2-5; a possible D gene is TRBD2 (5 bases). V was cut by 6 bases and J by 6 bases, with 11 bases left in between. Germline V gene lookup returns CDR1 MDHEN and CDR2 SYDVKM. The CDR3 covers 12 residues. The CDR3 region has the DNA TGTGCCAGCAGAACCACGGGGAAGACCCAGTACTTC. Encoded protein: CASRTTGKTQYF.

In its sample, this clonotype was seen many times. The chain has TRBV6-2 or TRBV6-3 and TRBJ1-5; 7 bases match TRBD1. J lost 7 bases, V lost 6 bases, and 9 bases had no gene match. The germline V gene encodes CDR1 MNHEY and CDR2 SVGEGT. The CDR3 is 14 residues long. The CDR3 is CASRQGPVGQPQHF. CDR3 DNA: TGTGCCAGCAGACAGGGGCCGGTAGGGCAGCCCCAGCATTTT.

This clonotype was seen more than once but under ten times. This sequence joins TRBV4-2 and TRBJ1-2, with D unclear. In germline, CDR1 is LGHNA, CDR2 YNFKEQ. This CDR3 is built from 12 residues. V lost 4 bases and J 7 bases, leaving 10 bases between the germline ends. CDR3 DNA: TGTGCCAGCAGCCCTTCTTCAGGTGGCTACACCTTC. This codes for CASSPSSGGYTF.

This clonotype showed up many times. The chain employs TRBV11-2 and TRBJ2-7; 7 positions match TRBD1. V was pared by 3 bases and J by 1 base, with 6 bases of the junction left unmatched. CDR3 length: 15 residues. Germline V gives CDR1 SGHAT, CDR2 FQNNGV. The CDR3 sequence is CASSFERQGSYEQYF. In DNA form, the CDR3 reads TGTGCCAGCAGCTTCGAGAGACAGGGATCCTACGAGCAGTACTTC.

This clonotype appeared many times. In DNA, the CDR3 is TGTGCCAGCGGAGGGACAGGGGGCCCCGGCTACACCTTC. Translated: CASGGTGGPGYTF. The gene calls are TRBV2 and TRBJ1-2; 12 nucleotides line up with TRBD1. The germline V gene encodes CDR1 SNHLY and CDR2 FYNNEI. This CDR3 is 13 amino acids long. J gave up 8 bases and V 8 bases, and 6 bases lay outside the gene matches.

This clonotype was seen many times. CDR3 nucleotide sequence: TGTGCCAGCAGCTTACCCGGTCCTTCACCCCTCCACTTT. Its protein product is CASSLPGPSPLHF. The J gene is TRBJ1-6, the V gene TRBV5-6, with D unresolved. This CDR3 spans 13 amino acids. Germline CDR1 is SGHDT and CDR2 is YYEEEE. Between the trimmed V and J ends, which lost 2 bases and 9 bases, there was a span of 9 bases.

V and J are TRBV16 and TRBJ2-7; 7 bases line up with TRBD1. This CDR3 contains 14 residues. V shed 4 bases and J 3 bases; nucleotides not matched to a gene: 6. CDR1 KGHSY and CDR2 FQNENV come from the germline V gene. The CDR3 DNA is TGTGCCAGCAGCCCACAGGGGCCCAGCTACGAGCAGTACTTC. Protein sequence: CASSPQGPSYEQYF.

At least ten counts were recorded for this clonotype. The chain carries TRBV11-3 and TRBJ2-1; D call uncertain. The CDR3 is made up of 15 amino acids. The germline V gene has CDR1 SGHNT and CDR2 YENEEA. The V gene lost 1 base and the J gene lost 0 bases, with 7 bases spanning the gap. The CDR3 reads CASSLVVDSYNEQFF. In DNA form, the CDR3 reads TGTGCCAGCAGCTTAGTTGTAGACTCCTACAATGAGCAGTTCTTC. The whole variable domain, remainder taken from reference TRBV11-3 and TRBJ2-1, is EAGVVQSPRYKIIEKKQPVAFWCNPISGHNTLYWYLQNLGQGPELLIRYENEEAVDDSQLPKDRFSAERLKGVDSTLKIQPAELGDSAVYLCASSLVVDSYNEQFFGPGTRLTVL.

The genes are TRBV18 and TRBJ2-1, with no clear D. Trimming left V 0 bases short and J 8 bases short, with 11 bases between. The CDR3 runs to 14 residues. Germline values: CDR1 KGHSH, CDR2 LQKENI. CDR3 in DNA: TGTGCCAGCTCACCACCGATGGAACTGGATGAGCAGTTCTTC. Translating gives CASSPPMELDEQFF. The variable domain in full, with the rest retrieved from reference TRBV18 and TRBJ2-1, is NAGVMQNPRHLVRRRGQEARLRCSPMKGHSHVYWYRQLPEEGLKFMVYLQKENIIDESGMPKERFSAEFPKEGPSILRIQQVVRGDSAAYFCASSPPMELDEQFFGPGTRLTVL.